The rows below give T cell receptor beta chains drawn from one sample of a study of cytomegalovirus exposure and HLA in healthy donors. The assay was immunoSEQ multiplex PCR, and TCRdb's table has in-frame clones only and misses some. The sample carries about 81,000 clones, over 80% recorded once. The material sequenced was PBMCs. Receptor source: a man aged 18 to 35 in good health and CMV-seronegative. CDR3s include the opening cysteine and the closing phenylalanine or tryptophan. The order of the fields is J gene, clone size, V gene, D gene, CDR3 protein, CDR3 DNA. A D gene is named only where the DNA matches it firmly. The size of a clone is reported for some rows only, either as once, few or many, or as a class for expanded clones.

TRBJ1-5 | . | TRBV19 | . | CASSIVTRQPQHF | TGTGCCAGTAGTATAGTAACACGCCAGCCCCAGCATTTT
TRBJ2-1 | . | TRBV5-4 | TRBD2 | CASSNPGLAGNNEQFF | TGTGCCAGCAGCAACCCGGGACTAGCGGGAAACAATGAGCAGTTCTTC
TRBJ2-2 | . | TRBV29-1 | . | CSVDGHGELFF | TGCAGCGTTGATGGGCACGGGGAGCTGTTTTTT
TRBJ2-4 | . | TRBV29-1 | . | CSVRTTLAKNIQYF | TGCAGCGTCCGGACTACCCTAGCCAAAAACATTCAGTACTTC
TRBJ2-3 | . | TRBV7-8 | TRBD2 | CASSSLLGWEGRDTQYF | TGTGCCAGCAGCTCTCTCTTAGGTTGGGAGGGCCGAGATACGCAGTATTTT
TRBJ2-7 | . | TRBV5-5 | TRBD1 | CASRLDTGGTDGQYF | TGTGCCAGCAGGCTAGACACAGGGGGGACCGACGGGCAGTACTTC
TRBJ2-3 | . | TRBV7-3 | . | CASSLGRSTDTQYF | TGTGCCAGCAGCTTAGGGCGCAGCACAGATACGCAGTATTTT
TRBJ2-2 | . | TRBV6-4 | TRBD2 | CASSEIAGLSSGELFF | TGTGCCAGCAGTGAAATAGCGGGCCTAAGTTCCGGGGAGCTGTTTTTT
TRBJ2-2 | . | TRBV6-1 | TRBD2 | CASILASGNTGELFF | TGTGCCAGCATTCTCGCTAGCGGGAACACCGGGGAGCTGTTTTTT
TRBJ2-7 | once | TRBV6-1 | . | CASTPGQPTVWEQYF | TGTGCCAGCACCCCCGGACAACCTACGGTTTGGGAGCAGTACTTC
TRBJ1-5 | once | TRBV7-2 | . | CASSFYVEGQPQHF | TGTGCCAGCAGCTTTTACGTCGAGGGTCAGCCCCAGCATTTT
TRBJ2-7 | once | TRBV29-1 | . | CSVVEGQDYEQYF | TGCAGCGTTGTCGAGGGCCAGGACTACGAGCAGTACTTC
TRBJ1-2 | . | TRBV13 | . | CASSLGVRVGYTF | TGTGCCAGCAGCTTAGGGGTCCGGGTAGGCTACACCTTC
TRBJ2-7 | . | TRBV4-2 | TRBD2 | CASSQARTSGRYEQYF | TGTGCCAGCAGCCAGGCTCGGACTAGCGGGAGATACGAGCAGTACTTC
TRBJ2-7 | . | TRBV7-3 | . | CASSFSQGYEQYF | TGTGCCAGCAGCTTTTCTCAGGGCTACGAGCAGTACTTC
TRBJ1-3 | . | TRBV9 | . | CASSPRDSPLSGNTIYF | TGTGCCAGCAGCCCCCGCGACAGTCCTCTCTCTGGAAACACCATATATTTT
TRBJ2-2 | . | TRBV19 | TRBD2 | CASKRSSGNSGELFF | TGTGCCAGTAAGAGAAGTAGCGGGAATAGCGGGGAGCTGTTTTTT
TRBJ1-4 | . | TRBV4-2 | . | CASSQEGATNEKLFF | TGTGCCAGCAGCCAAGAGGGAGCAACTAATGAAAAACTGTTTTTT
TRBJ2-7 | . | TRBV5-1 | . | CASKVTGPSYEQYF | TGCGCCAGCAAGGTAACAGGGCCTTCCTACGAGCAGTACTTC
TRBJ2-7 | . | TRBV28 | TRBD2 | CASSAYPGTRGYEQYF | TGTGCCAGCAGTGCCTACCCCGGGACTAGAGGGTACGAGCAGTACTTC
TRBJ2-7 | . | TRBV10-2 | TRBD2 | CASSESRLAGGPSYEQYF | TGCGCCAGCAGTGAGTCGAGACTAGCGGGAGGGCCGTCCTACGAGCAGTACTTC
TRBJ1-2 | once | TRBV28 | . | CASSPSLGAGTNYGYTF | TGTGCCAGCAGTCCTTCACTTGGGGCGGGAACTAACTATGGCTACACCTTC
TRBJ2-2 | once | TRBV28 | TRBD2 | CASRVAGVDTGELFF | TGTGCCAGCAGGGTAGCGGGAGTAGATACCGGGGAGCTGTTTTTT
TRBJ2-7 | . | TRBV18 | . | CASSPTAYEQYF | TGTGCCAGCTCACCAACAGCCTACGAGCAGTACTTC
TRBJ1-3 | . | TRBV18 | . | CASSPLRGGTSGNTIYF | TGTGCCAGCTCACCCCTTAGGGGGGGCACCTCTGGAAACACCATATATTTT
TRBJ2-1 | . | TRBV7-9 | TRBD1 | CASSLDGTGLDEQFF | TGTGCCAGCAGCTTAGATGGGACAGGGCTGGATGAGCAGTTCTTC
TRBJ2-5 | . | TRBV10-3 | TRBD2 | CAISGEGPKETQYF | TGTGCCATCAGTGGGGAGGGCCCAAAAGAGACCCAGTACTTC
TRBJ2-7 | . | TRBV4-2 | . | CASSQGSASSYEQYF | TGTGCCAGCAGCCAAGGTAGCGCCAGCTCCTACGAGCAGTACTTC
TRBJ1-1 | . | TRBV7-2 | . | CASSLDRGLEAFF | TGTGCCAGCAGCTTAGATCGGGGGTTGGAAGCTTTCTTT
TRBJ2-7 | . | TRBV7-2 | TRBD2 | CASSLELAGSEQYF | TGTGCCAGCAGCTTAGAACTAGCGGGGAGCGAGCAGTACTTC
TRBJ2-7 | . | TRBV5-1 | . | CASSLARASYEQYF | TGCGCCAGCAGCTTGGCCAGGGCCTCCTACGAGCAGTACTTC
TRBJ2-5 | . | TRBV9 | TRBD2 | CASSVGGRGQETQYF | TGTGCCAGCAGCGTAGGCGGGAGAGGGCAAGAGACCCAGTACTTC
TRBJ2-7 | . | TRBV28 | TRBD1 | CASSLPLPGGQGYSGWIYEQYF | TGTGCCAGCAGTTTGCCCTTACCGGGGGGACAGGGGTATAGCGGGTGGATCTACGAGCAGTACTTC
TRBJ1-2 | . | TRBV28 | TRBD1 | CASSSGGRRAVYGYTF | TGTGCCAGCAGTTCAGGGGGACGGAGAGCCGTCTATGGCTACACCTTC
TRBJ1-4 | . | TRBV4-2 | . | CASSHGHQTTNEKLFF | TGTGCCAGCAGCCACGGTCACCAAACAACTAATGAAAAACTGTTTTTT
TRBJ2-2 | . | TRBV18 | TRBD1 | CASSPRTGTNTGELFF | TGTGCCAGCTCACCCAGGACAGGGACAAACACCGGGGAGCTGTTTTTT
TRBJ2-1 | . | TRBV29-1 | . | CSANMGLLYNEQFF | TGCAGCGCCAATATGGGACTCCTCTACAATGAGCAGTTCTTC
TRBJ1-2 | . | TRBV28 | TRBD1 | CASSSAGTGGGYGYGYTF | TGTGCCAGCAGTTCCGCCGGGACAGGGGGCGGGTACGGCTATGGCTACACCTTC
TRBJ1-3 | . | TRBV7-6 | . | CASSGGGTIYF | TGTGCCAGCAGCGGGGGAGGCACCATATATTTT
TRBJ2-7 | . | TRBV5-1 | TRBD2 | CASSRLAGGRLYEQYF | TGCGCCAGCAGCAGGTTAGCGGGAGGACGACTCTACGAGCAGTACTTC
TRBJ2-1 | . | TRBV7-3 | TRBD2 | CSSSLRTSGRGEQFF | TGTTCCAGCAGCTTGCGGACTAGCGGGAGAGGTGAGCAGTTCTTC
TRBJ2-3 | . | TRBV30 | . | CAWSADYTQYF | TGTGCCTGGAGTGCGGACTATACGCAGTATTTT
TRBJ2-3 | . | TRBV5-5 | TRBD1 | CASSHGQAYTQYF | TGTGCCAGCAGCCATGGACAGGCCTATACGCAGTATTTT
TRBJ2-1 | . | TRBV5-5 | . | CASSLDSLSYNEQFF | TGTGCCAGCAGCTTGGATAGCTTGTCCTACAATGAGCAGTTCTTC
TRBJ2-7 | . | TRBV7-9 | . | CASSLAAGHPYEQYF | TGTGCCAGCAGCTTAGCAGCGGGACATCCCTACGAGCAGTACTTC
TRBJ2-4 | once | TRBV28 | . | CASRGQPGLVYF | TGTGCCAGCAGGGGGCAACCGGGACTCGTGTACTTC
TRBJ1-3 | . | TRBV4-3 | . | CASSQETRGNTIYF | TGCGCCAGCAGCCAAGAAACAAGAGGAAACACCATATATTTT
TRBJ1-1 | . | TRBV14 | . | CASSQITTPNTEAFF | TGTGCCAGCAGCCAAATAACCACTCCGAACACTGAAGCTTTCTTT
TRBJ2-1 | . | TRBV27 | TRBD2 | CASSLWLAGTREQFF | TGTGCCAGCAGTTTATGGCTAGCGGGTACGCGGGAGCAGTTCTTC
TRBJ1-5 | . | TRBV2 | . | CASRIGQNNQPQHF | TGTGCCAGCAGGATTGGGCAGAACAATCAGCCCCAGCATTTT
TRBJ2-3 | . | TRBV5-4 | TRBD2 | CASSWGGLAGSTDTQYF | TGTGCCAGCAGCTGGGGGGGACTAGCGGGAAGCACAGATACGCAGTATTTT
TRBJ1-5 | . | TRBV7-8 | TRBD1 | CASSLTGKNQPQHF | TGTGCCAGCAGCCTGACAGGGAAGAATCAGCCCCAGCATTTT
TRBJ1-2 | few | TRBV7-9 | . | CASSLEVGRAYGYTF | TGTGCCAGCAGCTTAGAGGTTGGCAGGGCATATGGCTACACCTTC
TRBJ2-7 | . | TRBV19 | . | CASSPQVAYEQYF | TGTGCCAGTAGTCCCCAGGTTGCCTACGAGCAGTACTTC
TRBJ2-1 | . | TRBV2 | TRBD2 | CASSGPGLAVYNEQFF | TGTGCCAGCAGTGGACCGGGACTAGCGGTCTACAATGAGCAGTTCTTC
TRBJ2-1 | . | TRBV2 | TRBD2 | CASSETSAYNEQFF | TGTGCCAGCAGTGAGACTAGCGCCTACAATGAGCAGTTCTTC
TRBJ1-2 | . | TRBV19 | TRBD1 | CASSRGQGNFNGYTF | TGTGCCAGTAGTAGAGGACAGGGAAACTTTAATGGCTACACCTTC
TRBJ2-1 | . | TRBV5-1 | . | CASSLGSAGSYNEQFF | TGCGCCAGCAGCTTGGGGTCGGCGGGCAGTTACAATGAGCAGTTCTTC
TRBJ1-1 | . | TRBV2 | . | CASSESSSLTEAFF | TGTGCCAGCAGTGAATCGAGCTCCCTTACTGAAGCTTTCTTT
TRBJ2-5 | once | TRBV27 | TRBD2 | CASSPTSGGETQYF | TGTGCCAGCAGTCCGACTAGCGGTGGAGAGACCCAGTACTTC